A single sample is the source of the 20 T cell receptor beta chains below, sequenced in a study of cytomegalovirus exposure and HLA in healthy donors. Primers: 60 Vbeta forward and 13 Jbeta reverse. Profiling relied on immunoSEQ multiplex PCR, and the TCRdb table lists in-frame clones only, not all of them. The sample has 150,000 to 200,000 clones, about 78% seen once. Material for sequencing was PBMCs. The receptors originated from a man in his 60s in good health and CMV-seronegative.

The chain combines TRBV4-1 with TRBJ2-3, with 11 bases fitting TRBD2. Germline CDR1 reads MGHRA; CDR2 reads YSYEKL. This CDR3 region has 16 residues. Trimming cost V 3 bases and J 5 bases; bases outside gene matches: 7. For the CDR3, the DNA is TGCGCCAGCAGCCATCCTAGCGGGGGGTTGAAAGATACGCAGTATTTT. Protein: CASSHPSGGLKDTQYF.

The chain is built from TRBV27 and TRBJ1-1; D perhaps matches TRBD1 (6 bases). The CDR3 sequence is 13 residues long. The germline V gene has CDR1 MNHEY and CDR2 SMNVEV (reference sequence). V was pared by 6 bases and J by 9 bases, with 17 bases between. The CDR3 bases are TGTGCCAGCAGACAAGACAGGACCGGCAAAGCTTTCTTT. This codes for CASRQDRTGKAFF.

As to this clone: Other DNA sequences from this sample encode an identical CDR3 as well. This chain links TRBV15 with TRBJ2-7, with 10 nucleotides matching TRBD1. Trimming at V came to 6 bases and at J to 2 bases, leaving 4 bases not matched to a gene. There are 14 residues in the CDR3. The germline gives CDR1 LNHNV, CDR2 YYDKDF (reference sequence). The CDR3 reads CATSRDRGPYEQYF. The CDR3 DNA is TGTGCCACCAGTCGGGACAGGGGTCCCTACGAGCAGTACTTC.

The chain is built from TRBV9 and TRBJ2-1; D is undetermined. CDR1 and CDR2 from the germline V gene are SGDLS and YYNGEE. CDR3 length equals 14 residues. V lost 0 bases to trimming and J lost 1 base, with 5 bases between them. CDR3 sequence reads: CASSVGTSYNEQFF. The CDR3 region has the DNA TGTGCCAGCAGCGTAGGCACATCCTACAATGAGCAGTTCTTC. The complete variable domain, with remaining parts taken from reference TRBV9 and TRBJ2-1, reads DSGVTQTPKHLITATGQRVTLRCSPRSGDLSVYWYQQSLDQGLQFLIQYYNGEERAKGNILERFSAQQFPDLHSELNLSSLELGDSALYFCASSVGTSYNEQFFGPGTRLTVL.

The chain has TRBV5-1 and TRBJ2-3; 12 bases fit TRBD2. The CDR3 length is 17 residues. CDR1 and CDR2 from the germline V gene are SGHRS and YFSETQ. Trimming cost V 4 bases and J 0 bases; bases outside gene matches: 6. The chain's CDR3 is CASSPRLAGASTDTQYF. The CDR3 nucleotides are TGCGCCAGCAGCCCGAGACTAGCGGGGGCGAGCACAGATACGCAGTATTTT.

The count of this clone is one. V is TRBV4-2 and J is TRBJ1-5; 7 bases match TRBD1. This CDR3 comprises 15 residues. Germline V gives CDR1 LGHNA, CDR2 YNFKEQ. The V and J ends lost 0 bases and 5 bases, in that order; junction bases with no gene match: 4. In DNA, the CDR3 is TGTGCCAGCAGCCAAGAAGGGACAGATTATCAGCCCCAGCATTTT. Encoded protein: CASSQEGTDYQPQHF.

This clone has only a few counts. The chain has TRBV7-9 and TRBJ1-4; 7 nucleotides match TRBD1. Germline V gene data show CDR1 as SEHNR and CDR2 as FQNEAQ (reference sequence). V was pared by 1 base and J by 5 bases, with 4 bases of the junction left unmatched. The CDR3 totals 15 residues. CDR3 nucleotides: TGTGCCAGCAGCTTAGGGCCGGGACAGAATGAAAAACTGTTTTTT. This encodes CASSLGPGQNEKLFF. The complete variable domain, with remaining parts taken from reference TRBV7-9 and TRBJ1-4, reads DTGVSQNPRHKITKRGQNVTFRCDPISEHNRLYWYRQTLGQGPEFLTYFQNEAQLEKSRLLSDRFSAERPKGSFSTLEIQRTEQGDSAMYLCASSLGPGQNEKLFFGSGTQLSVL.

The chain uses TRBV6-5 and TRBJ1-4; tentatively, D is TRBD1 (5 bases). With 8 bases removed from V and 5 bases from J, the gap between germline ends came to 18 bases. The CDR3 loop spans 15 amino acids. Germline V gene lookup returns CDR1 MNHEY and CDR2 SVGAGI. CDR3 sequence reads: CASRPGLLWNEKLFF. The CDR3 nucleotides read TGTGCCAGCCGGCCGGGACTCCTCTGGAATGAAAAACTGTTTTTT.

The V and J genes are TRBV6-6 and TRBJ2-2, with 7 bases identical to TRBD2. Trimming removed 4 bases from V and 6 bases from J; junction bases left unmatched: 8. CDR3 length equals 15 residues. Per germline, CDR1 MNHNY and CDR2 SVGAGI (reference sequence). The CDR3 loop is CASSSAGVEAGELFF. The DNA for the CDR3 is TGTGCCAGCAGTTCTGCGGGGGTGGAGGCCGGGGAGCTGTTTTTT.

The chain has TRBV6-1 and TRBJ1-4; D is possibly TRBD1 (6 bases). Germline V lookup: CDR1 MNHNS, CDR2 SASEGT. With 5 bases removed from V and 8 bases from J, the gap between germline ends came to 12 bases. This CDR3 comprises 13 residues. This chain's CDR3 is CASSYYQGEKLFF. CDR3 coding DNA: TGTGCCAGCAGTTATTACCAGGGGGAAAAACTGTTTTTT.

The table lists this clone with a few counts. This chain links TRBV2 with TRBJ2-1; TRBD2 matches at 11 bases. V lost 6 bases to trimming and J lost 7 bases; unmatched junction nucleotides: 8. Germline V gives CDR1 SNHLY, CDR2 FYNNEI. The CDR3 loop spans 15 amino acids. CDR3 nucleotides: TGTGCCAGCAGGAAACTAGCGGGGGTAGTGAATGAGCAGTTCTTC. Translating it yields CASRKLAGVVNEQFF.

The V and J genes are TRBV10-3 and TRBJ1-5; 7 bases map to TRBD1. With 8 bases clipped from V and 1 base from J, the junction kept 5 bases outside the gene matches. CDR1 and CDR2 from the germline V gene are ENHRY and SYGVKD. The CDR3 loop spans 14 amino acids. CDR3 coding DNA: TGTGCCATCGCGGGGACAGACAGCAATCAGCCCCAGCATTTT. It specifies CAIAGTDSNQPQHF.

The chain couples TRBV5-1 to TRBJ2-1, with 16 bases aligning to TRBD2. CDR1 and CDR2 from the germline V gene are SGHRS and YFSETQ. V shed 4 bases, J shed 1 base, and the junction held 5 bases outside the gene matches. The CDR3 length is 18 residues. The DNA for the CDR3 is TGCGCCAGCAGCCCGGGACTAGCGGGAGGGCCGTCCTACAATGAGCAGTTCTTC. Translation: CASSPGLAGGPSYNEQFF.

V is TRBV10-3 and J is TRBJ2-7; 8 bases are a match to TRBD1. Germline CDR1 ENHRY, CDR2 SYGVKD. The CDR3 spans 15 residues. Trimming at V came to 4 bases and at J to 5 bases, leaving 10 bases not matched to a gene. CDR3 in amino acids: CAISGSGGDGDEQYF. The CDR3 DNA sequence: TGTGCCATCAGTGGGTCAGGGGGCGACGGCGACGAGCAGTACTTC.

The V gene is TRBV28, the J gene TRBJ1-5; 7 bases are a match to TRBD1. Losses at the gene ends were 5 bases for V and 5 bases for J; bases not matched to a gene: 9. Germline CDR1 is MDHEN and CDR2 is SYDVKM. The CDR3 extends over 15 amino acids. CDR3 DNA sequence: TGTGCCAGCAGTCTATTGACAGGGACGTATCAGCCCCAGCATTTT. Its protein product is CASSLLTGTYQPQHF.

The gene calls are TRBV27 and TRBJ1-2, with unresolved D. Germline CDR1 and CDR2: MNHEY and SMNVEV (reference sequence). V was shortened by 5 bases and J by 2 bases, with 9 bases between the two germline ends. The CDR3 length is 13 residues. The CDR3 region is CASSLAHNYGYTF. DNA of the CDR3: TGTGCCAGCAGTCTGGCACACAACTATGGCTACACCTTC.

The sample holds one count of this clone. The chain is built from TRBV7-2 and TRBJ2-2, with 9 bases aligning to TRBD1. With 3 bases clipped from V and 9 bases from J, the junction kept 11 bases outside the gene matches. There are 16 residues in the CDR3. Per germline, CDR1 SGHTA and CDR2 FQGNSA. CDR3 loop: CASSLLTGGFVRELFF. The CDR3 nucleotides are TGTGCCAGCAGCTTGTTGACAGGGGGTTTTGTCCGGGAGCTGTTTTTT.

The rearrangement links TRBV25-1 to TRBJ1-2; TRBD1 might be the D (6 bases). This CDR3 spans 12 amino acids. From germline, CDR1 is MGHDK and CDR2 SYGVNS. V lost 6 bases to trimming and J lost 5 bases, with 10 bases between them. In DNA, the CDR3 is TGTGCCAGCAGAAAACAGGGATATGGCTACACCTTC. Its translation: CASRKQGYGYTF.

The table lists this clone with a few counts. The genes are TRBV12-5 and TRBJ2-7; 9 bases are shared with TRBD1. Germline trimming cut 4 bases from V and 6 bases from J; bases unmatched to any gene: 4. This CDR3 comprises 13 residues. Germline V gives CDR1 LGHNT, CDR2 FRNRAP. This CDR3 is CASGSGTGFEQYF. The CDR3 region has the DNA TGTGCTAGTGGTTCCGGGACAGGGTTCGAGCAGTACTTC.

The chain couples TRBV5-1 to TRBJ2-5; 7 positions match TRBD2. The CDR3 loop spans 14 amino acids. Trimming removed 4 bases from V and 3 bases from J; junction bases left unmatched: 6. Germline values: CDR1 SGHRS, CDR2 YFSETQ. The chain's CDR3 is CASSTSGAEETQYF. The CDR3 DNA reads TGCGCCAGCAGCACAAGCGGGGCCGAAGAGACCCAGTACTTC.